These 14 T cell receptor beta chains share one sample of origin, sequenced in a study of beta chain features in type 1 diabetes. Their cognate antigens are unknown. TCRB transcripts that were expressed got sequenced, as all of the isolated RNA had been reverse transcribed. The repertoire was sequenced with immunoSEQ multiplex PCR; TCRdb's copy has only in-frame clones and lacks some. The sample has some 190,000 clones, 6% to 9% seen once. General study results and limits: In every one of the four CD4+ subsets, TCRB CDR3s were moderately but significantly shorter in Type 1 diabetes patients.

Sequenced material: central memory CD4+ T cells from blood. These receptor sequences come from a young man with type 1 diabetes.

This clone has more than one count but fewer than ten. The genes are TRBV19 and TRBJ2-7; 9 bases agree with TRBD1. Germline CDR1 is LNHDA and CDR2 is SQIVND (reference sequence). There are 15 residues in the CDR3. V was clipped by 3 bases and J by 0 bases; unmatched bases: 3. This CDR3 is CASSIPGQGSYEQYF. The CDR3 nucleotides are TGTGCCAGTAGTATCCCGGGACAGGGCTCCTACGAGCAGTACTTC.

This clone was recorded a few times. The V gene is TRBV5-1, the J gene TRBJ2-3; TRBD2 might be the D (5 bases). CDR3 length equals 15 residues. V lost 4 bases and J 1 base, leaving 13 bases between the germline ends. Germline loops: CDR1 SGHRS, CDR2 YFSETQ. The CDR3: CASSNSAQGTDTQYF. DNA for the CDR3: TGCGCCAGCAGCAATAGCGCCCAGGGCACAGATACGCAGTATTTT.

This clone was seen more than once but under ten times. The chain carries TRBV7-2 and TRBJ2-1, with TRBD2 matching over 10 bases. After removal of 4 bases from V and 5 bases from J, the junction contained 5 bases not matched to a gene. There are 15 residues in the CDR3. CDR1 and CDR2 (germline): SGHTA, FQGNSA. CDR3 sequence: CASSSSLAGNNEQFF. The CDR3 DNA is TGTGCCAGCAGCTCTTCACTAGCGGGGAACAATGAGCAGTTCTTC.

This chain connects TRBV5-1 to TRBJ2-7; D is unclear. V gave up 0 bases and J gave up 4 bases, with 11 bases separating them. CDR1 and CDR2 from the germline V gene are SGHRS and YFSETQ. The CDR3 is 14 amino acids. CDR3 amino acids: CASSLEPGRYEQYF. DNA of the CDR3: TGCGCCAGCAGCTTGGAGCCGGGTAGGTACGAGCAGTACTTC.

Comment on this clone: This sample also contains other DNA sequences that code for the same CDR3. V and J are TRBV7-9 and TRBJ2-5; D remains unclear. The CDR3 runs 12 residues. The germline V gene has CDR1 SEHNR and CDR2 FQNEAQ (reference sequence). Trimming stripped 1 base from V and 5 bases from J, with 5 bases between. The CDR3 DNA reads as TGTGCCAGCAGCTTAGTCCGGGAGACCCAGTACTTC. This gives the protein CASSLVRETQYF.

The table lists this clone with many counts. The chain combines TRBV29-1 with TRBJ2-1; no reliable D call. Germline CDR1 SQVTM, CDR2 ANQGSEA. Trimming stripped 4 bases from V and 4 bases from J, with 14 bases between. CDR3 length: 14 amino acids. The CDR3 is CSVAKSGSYNEQFF. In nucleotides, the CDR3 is TGCAGCGTTGCCAAATCCGGGTCATACAATGAGCAGTTCTTC.

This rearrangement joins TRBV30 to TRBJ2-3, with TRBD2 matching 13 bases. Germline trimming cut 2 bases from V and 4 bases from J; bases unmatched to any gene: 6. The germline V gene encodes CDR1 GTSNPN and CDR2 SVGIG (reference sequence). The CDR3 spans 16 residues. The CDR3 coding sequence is TGTGCCTGGAGTTCCGGACTAGCGGGAGCTTCAGATACGCAGTATTTT. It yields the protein CAWSSGLAGASDTQYF.

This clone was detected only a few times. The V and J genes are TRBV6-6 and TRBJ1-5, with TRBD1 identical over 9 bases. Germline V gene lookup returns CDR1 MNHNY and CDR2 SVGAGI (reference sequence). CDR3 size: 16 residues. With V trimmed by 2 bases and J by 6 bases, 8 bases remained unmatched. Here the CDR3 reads CASSYLLTGGTQPQHF. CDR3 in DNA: TGTGCCAGCAGTTACCTTCTGACAGGGGGGACTCAGCCCCAGCATTTT.

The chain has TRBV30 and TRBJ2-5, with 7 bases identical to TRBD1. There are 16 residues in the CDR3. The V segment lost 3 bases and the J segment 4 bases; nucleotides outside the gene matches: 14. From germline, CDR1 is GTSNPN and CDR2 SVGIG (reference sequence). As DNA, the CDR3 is TGTGCCTGGAGGGACCTGGGACAGCCCCAGGGAGAGACCCAGTACTTC. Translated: CAWRDLGQPQGETQYF.

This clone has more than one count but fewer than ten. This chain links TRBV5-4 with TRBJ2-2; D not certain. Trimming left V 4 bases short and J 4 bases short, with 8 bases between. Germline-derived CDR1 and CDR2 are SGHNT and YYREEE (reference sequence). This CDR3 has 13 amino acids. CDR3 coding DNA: TGTGCCAGCAGCGAGTTGTCCACCGGGGAGCTGTTTTTT. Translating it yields CASSELSTGELFF.

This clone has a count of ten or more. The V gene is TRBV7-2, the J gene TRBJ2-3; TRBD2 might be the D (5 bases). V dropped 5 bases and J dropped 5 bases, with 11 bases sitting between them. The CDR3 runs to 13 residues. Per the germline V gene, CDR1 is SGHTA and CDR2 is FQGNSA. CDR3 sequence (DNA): TGTGCCAGCAGCCTGAGGGCGAAAGATACGCAGTATTTT. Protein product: CASSLRAKDTQYF.

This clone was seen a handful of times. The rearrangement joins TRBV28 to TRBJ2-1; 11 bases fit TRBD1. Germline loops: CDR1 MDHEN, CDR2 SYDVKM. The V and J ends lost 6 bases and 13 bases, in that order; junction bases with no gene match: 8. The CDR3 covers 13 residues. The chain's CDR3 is CASRTGQGADQFF. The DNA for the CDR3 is TGTGCCAGCAGAACAGGACAGGGGGCTGATCAGTTCTTC.

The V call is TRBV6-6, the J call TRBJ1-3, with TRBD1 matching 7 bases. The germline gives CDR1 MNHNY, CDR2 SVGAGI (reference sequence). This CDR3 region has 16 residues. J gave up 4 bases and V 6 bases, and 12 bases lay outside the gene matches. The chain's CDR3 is CASRDKQGLKGNTIYF. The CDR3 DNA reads TGTGCCAGCAGAGACAAACAGGGGTTAAAGGGAAACACCATATATTTT.

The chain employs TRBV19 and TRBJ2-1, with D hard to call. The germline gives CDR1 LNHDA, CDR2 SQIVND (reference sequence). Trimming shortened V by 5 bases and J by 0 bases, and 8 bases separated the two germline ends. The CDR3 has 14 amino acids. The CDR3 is CASSSGLSYNEQFF. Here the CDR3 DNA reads TGTGCCAGTAGTTCTGGGCTCTCCTACAATGAGCAGTTCTTC.